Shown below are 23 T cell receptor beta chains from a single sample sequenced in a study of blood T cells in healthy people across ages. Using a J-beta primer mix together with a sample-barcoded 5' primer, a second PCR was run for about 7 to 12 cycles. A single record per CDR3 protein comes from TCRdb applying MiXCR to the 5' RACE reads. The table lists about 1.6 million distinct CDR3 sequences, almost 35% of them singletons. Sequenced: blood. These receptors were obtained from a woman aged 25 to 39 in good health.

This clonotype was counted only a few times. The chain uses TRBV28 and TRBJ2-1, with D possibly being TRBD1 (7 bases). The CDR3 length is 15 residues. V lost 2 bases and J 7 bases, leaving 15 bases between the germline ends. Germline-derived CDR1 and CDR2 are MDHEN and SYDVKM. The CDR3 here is CASSLLVSGGNEQFF. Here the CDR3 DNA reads TGTGCCAGCAGTTTACTCGTTTCAGGGGGGAATGAGCAGTTCTTC. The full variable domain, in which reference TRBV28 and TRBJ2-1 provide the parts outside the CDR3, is DVKVTQSSRYLVKRTGEKVFLECVQDMDHENMFWYRQDPGLGLRLIYFSYDVKMKEKGDIPEGYSVSREKKERFSLILESASTNQTSMYLCASSLLVSGGNEQFFGPGTRLTVL.

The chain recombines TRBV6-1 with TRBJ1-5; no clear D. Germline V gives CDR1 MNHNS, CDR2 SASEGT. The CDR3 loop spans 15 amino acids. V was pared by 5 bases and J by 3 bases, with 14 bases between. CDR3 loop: CASSPLPRDNQPQHF. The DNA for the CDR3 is TGTGCCAGCAGTCCGTTGCCAAGGGACAATCAGCCCCAGCATTTT.

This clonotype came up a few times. The CDR3 protein is CSATHSGQPQHF. CDR3 in DNA: TGCAGTGCTACCCACAGCGGTCAGCCCCAGCATTTT. The chain employs TRBV20-1 and TRBJ1-5; no reliable D call. The V and J ends lost 4 bases and 6 bases respectively, with 10 bases between them. The CDR3 totals 12 residues. CDR1 and CDR2 (germline): DFQATT, SNEGSKA (reference sequence).

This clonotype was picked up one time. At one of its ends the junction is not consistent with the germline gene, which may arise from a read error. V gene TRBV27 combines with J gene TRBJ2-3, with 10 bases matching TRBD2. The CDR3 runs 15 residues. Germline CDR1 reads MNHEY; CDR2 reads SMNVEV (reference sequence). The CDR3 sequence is CASSLESGGGDTQYF. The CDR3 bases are TGTGCCAGTAGTTTAGAAAGCGGGGGGGGCGATACGCAGTATTTT.

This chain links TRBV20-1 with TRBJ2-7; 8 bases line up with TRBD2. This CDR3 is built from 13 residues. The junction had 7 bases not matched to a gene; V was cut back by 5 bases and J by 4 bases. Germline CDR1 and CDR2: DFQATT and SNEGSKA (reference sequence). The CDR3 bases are TGCAGTGCTTTGAGACTAGCGAAGTACGAGCAGTACTTC. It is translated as CSALRLAKYEQYF.

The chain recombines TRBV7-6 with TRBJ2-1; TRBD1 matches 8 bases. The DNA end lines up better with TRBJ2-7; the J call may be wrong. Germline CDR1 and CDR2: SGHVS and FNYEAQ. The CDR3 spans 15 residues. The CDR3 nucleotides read TGTGCCAGCAGCTCTTCAGGGGGCAAACACAATGAGCAGTACTTC. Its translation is CASSSSGGKHNEQYF.

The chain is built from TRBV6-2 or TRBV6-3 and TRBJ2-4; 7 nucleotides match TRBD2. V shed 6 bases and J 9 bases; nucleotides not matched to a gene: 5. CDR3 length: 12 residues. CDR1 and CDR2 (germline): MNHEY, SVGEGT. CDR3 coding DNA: TGTGCCAGCAGCACGGGAGGTAGCATTCAGTACTTC. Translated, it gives CASSTGGSIQYF.

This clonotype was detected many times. CDR3 in amino acids: CSARRGDGTDTQYF. CDR3 nucleotide sequence: TGCAGTGCTAGAAGGGGCGACGGTACAGATACGCAGTATTTT. J is TRBJ2-3 and V is TRBV20-1; possible D gene TRBD1, 5 bases. V shed 2 bases and J shed 3 bases, with 12 bases lying between them. This CDR3 is 14 amino acids long. CDR1 DFQATT and CDR2 SNEGSKA come from the germline V gene (reference sequence).

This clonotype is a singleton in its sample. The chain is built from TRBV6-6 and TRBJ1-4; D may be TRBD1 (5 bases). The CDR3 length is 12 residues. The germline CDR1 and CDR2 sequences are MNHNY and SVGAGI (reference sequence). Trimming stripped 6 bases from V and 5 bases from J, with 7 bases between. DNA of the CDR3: TGTGCCAGCAGAAGACAGAATGAAAAACTGTTTTTT. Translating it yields CASRRQNEKLFF.

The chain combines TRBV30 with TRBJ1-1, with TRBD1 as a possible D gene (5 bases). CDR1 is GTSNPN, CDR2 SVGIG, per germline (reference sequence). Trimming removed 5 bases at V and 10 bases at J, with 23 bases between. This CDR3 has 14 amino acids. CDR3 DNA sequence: TGTGCCTGGGGCGAGGACGGGGGGGTTACAAGAGCTTTCTTT. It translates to CAWGEDGGVTRAFF.

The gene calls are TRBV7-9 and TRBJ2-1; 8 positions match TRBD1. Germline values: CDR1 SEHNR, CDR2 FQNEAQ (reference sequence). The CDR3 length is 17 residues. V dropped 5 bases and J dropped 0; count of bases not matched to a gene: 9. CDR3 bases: TGTGCCAGCAGCCTTGGGACAGGAGGATTCTCCTACAATGAGCAGTTCTTC. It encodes CASSLGTGGFSYNEQFF.

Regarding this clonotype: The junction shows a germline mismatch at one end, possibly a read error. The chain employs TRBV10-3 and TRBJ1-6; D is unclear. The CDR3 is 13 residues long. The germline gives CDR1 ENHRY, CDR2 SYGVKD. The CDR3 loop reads CAFSEDENSPLHF. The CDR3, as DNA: TGTGCCTTCAGTGAAGACGAGAATTCACCCCTCCACTTT.

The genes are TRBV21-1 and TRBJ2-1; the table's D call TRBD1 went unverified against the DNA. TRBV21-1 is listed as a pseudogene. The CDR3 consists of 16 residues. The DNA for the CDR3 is TGTGCCAGCAGCCCCGGGACGCGGGAGCTCAACAATGAGCAGTTCTTC. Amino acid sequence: CASSPGTRELNNEQFF.

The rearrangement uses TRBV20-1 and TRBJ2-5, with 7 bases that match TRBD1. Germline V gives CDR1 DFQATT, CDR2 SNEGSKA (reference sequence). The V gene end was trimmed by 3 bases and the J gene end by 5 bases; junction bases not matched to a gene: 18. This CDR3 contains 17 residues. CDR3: CSASSRGRPDFSETQYF. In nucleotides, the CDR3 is TGCAGTGCTAGTTCAAGGGGGCGACCCGACTTTTCCGAGACCCAGTACTTC.

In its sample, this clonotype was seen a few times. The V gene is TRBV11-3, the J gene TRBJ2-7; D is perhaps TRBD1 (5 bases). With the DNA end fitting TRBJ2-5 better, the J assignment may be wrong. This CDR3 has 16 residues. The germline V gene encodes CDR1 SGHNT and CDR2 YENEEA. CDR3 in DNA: TGTGCCAGCAGCCTCACGACTGGGGCGGCCGAAGGGACCCAGTACTTC. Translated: CASSLTTGAAEGTQYF.

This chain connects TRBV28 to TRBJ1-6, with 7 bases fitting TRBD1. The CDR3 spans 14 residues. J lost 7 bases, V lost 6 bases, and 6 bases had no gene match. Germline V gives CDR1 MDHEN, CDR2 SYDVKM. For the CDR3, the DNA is TGTGCCAGCAGGAGGGGCAGGGGGAATTCACCCCTCCACTTT. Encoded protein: CASRRGRGNSPLHF.

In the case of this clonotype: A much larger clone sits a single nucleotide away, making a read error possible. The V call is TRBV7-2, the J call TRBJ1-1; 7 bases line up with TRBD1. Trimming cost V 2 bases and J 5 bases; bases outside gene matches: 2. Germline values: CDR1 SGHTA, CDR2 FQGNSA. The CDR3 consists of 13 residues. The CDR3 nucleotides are TGTACCAGCAGCTTACAACAGGGGACTGAAGCTTTCTTT. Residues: CTSSLQQGTEAFF.

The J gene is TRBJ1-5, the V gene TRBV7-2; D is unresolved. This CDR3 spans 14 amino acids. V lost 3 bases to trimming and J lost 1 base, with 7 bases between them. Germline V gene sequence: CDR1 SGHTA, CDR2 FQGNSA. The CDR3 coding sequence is TGTGCCAGCAGCTTCAGCACCAGCAATCAGCCCCAGCATTTT. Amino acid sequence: CASSFSTSNQPQHF.

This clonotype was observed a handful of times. The CDR3 region has the DNA TGCAGTGCTAGAGCGGCAGGGTTGGACAATCAGCCCCAGCATTTT. Its translation: CSARAAGLDNQPQHF. The chain has TRBV20-1 and TRBJ1-5; D perhaps matches TRBD1 (5 bases). CDR1 is DFQATT and CDR2 is SNEGSKA in the germline V gene (reference sequence). Trimming took 1 base from V and 3 from J, leaving 13 bases between them. The CDR3 runs to 15 residues.

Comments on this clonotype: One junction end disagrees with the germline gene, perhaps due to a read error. The CDR3 protein is CASSLVVPEETRYF. The CDR3 DNA is TGCGCCAGCAGCTTGGTAGTCCCAGAAGAGACCCGGTACTTC. The chain uses TRBV5-1 and TRBJ2-5; D gene unclear. The CDR3 spans 14 residues. Germline V lookup: CDR1 SGHRS, CDR2 YFSETQ.

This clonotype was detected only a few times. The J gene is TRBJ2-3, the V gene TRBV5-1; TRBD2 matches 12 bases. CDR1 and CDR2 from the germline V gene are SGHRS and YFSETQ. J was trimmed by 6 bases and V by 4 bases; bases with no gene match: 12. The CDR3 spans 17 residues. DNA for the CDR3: TGCGCCAGCAGCACGGACCTAGCGGGAGGGTCCATGGATACGCAGTATTTT. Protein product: CASSTDLAGGSMDTQYF.

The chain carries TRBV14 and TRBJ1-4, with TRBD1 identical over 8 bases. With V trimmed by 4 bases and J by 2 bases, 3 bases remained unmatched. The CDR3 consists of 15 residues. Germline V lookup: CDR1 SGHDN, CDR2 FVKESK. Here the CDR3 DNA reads TGTGCCAGCAGCCCCAGGACAGGGACTAATGAAAAACTGTTTTTT. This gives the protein CASSPRTGTNEKLFF.

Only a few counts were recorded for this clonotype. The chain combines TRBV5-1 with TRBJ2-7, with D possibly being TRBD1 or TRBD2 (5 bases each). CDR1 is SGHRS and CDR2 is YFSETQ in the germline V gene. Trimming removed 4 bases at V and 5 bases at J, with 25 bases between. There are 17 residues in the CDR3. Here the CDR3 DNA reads TGCGCCAGCAGCGCCCGTCCTGGGCAGGGTCTAGCCCACGAGCAGTACTTC. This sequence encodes CASSARPGQGLAHEQYF.